The 29 T cell receptor beta chains listed next were all sequenced from one sample in a study of T-cell memory formation after mild COVID-19. Via MiXCR, TCRdb re-called the 5' RACE reads, giving one row per CDR3 protein. The data contain 380,000 or so distinct CDR3 sequences, approximately 14% of them singletons. Sequenced material: PBMCs or a T cell subset sorted from them (not recorded which). The receptors shown here come from a man aged 18 to 30 who had mild COVID-19 (a few samples of this study predate the infection). Cell type and time point are not known.

This chain links TRBV6-5 with TRBJ2-7; no clear D. CDR1 MNHEY and CDR2 SVGAGI come from the germline V gene. The V gene lost 5 bases and the J gene lost 3 bases, with 17 bases spanning the gap. CDR3 length equals 15 residues. The CDR3 here is CASSQVPGSFYEQYF. CDR3 bases: TGTGCCAGCAGTCAGGTTCCGGGTTCCTTCTACGAGCAGTACTTC.

This clonotype was observed a few times. V gene TRBV4-1 combines with J gene TRBJ1-2, with 9 positions matching TRBD1. This CDR3 has 16 residues. J lost 5 bases, V lost 1 base, and 8 bases had no gene match. Germline lookup yields CDR1 MGHRA and CDR2 YSYEKL. The CDR3 loop reads CASSQVLRDRDYGYTF. The CDR3, as DNA: TGCGCCAGCAGCCAAGTACTCCGGGACAGGGATTATGGCTACACCTTC.

This clonotype was found a few times. The chain is built from TRBV5-4 and TRBJ2-7, with D maybe TRBD1 (6 bases). Trimming cost V 3 bases and J 6 bases, with 19 bases left between them. Per germline, CDR1 SGHNT and CDR2 YYREEE (reference sequence). The CDR3 sequence is 15 residues long. In DNA, the CDR3 is TGTGCCAGCAGCTCTAAGACGGGACACCCCGCCGAGCAGTACGTC. It is translated as CASSSKTGHPAEQYV.

The rearrangement links TRBV6-2 or TRBV6-3 to TRBJ2-7, with no clear D. V gave up 5 bases and J gave up 0 bases, with 11 bases separating them. Germline values: CDR1 MNHEY, CDR2 SVGEGT. The CDR3 spans 14 residues. The CDR3 DNA is TGTGCCAGCAGTACGCTGGGGAACTCCTACGAGCAGTACTTC. Protein product: CASSTLGNSYEQYF.

This clonotype has just a few counts. This chain joins TRBV7-2 and TRBJ2-5; a possible D gene is TRBD1 (5 bases). Trimming removed 1 base from V and 5 bases from J, with 14 bases in between. The CDR3 consists of 15 residues. The germline CDR1 and CDR2 sequences are SGHTA and FQGNSA. The CDR3 bases are TGTGCCAGCAGCTTAGTCGGCAGGGTGGCTGAGACCCAGTACTTC. Translating it yields CASSLVGRVAETQYF. Full variable domain (remainder filled in from reference TRBV7-2 and TRBJ2-5): GAGVSQSPSNKVTEKGKDVELRCDPISGHTALYWYRQSLGQGLEFLIYFQGNSAPDKSGLPSDRFSAERTGGSVSTLTIQRTQQEDSAVYLCASSLVGRVAETQYFGPGTRLLVL.

The V gene is TRBV5-1, the J gene TRBJ2-1; D possibly corresponds to TRBD2 (5 bases). CDR1 is SGHRS, CDR2 YFSETQ, per germline. The CDR3 totals 15 residues. Deletions cut 6 bases from V and 10 bases from J, with 23 bases between. CDR3 DNA sequence: TGCGCCAGCAACGTAAAGGCCGGGCCCCAGCGGGAGCAGTTCTTC. This translates into CASNVKAGPQREQFF.

This clonotype appeared many times. V is TRBV20-1 and J is TRBJ2-5, with D possibly called TRBD1 or TRBD2 (5 bases each). The ends were cut back, 6 bases at V and 2 bases at J, with 19 bases in the middle. Germline CDR1 and CDR2: DFQATT and SNEGSKA (reference sequence). The CDR3 loop spans 15 amino acids. The CDR3 DNA is TGCAGTGCACGCAAACCCGGGGCTCGACAAGAGACCCAGTACTTC. Protein: CSARKPGARQETQYF.

The chain has TRBV4-3 and TRBJ1-4; possible D gene TRBD1, 5 bases. The V gene lost 4 bases and the J gene lost 4 bases, with 13 bases spanning the gap. CDR1 is LGHNA, CDR2 YSLEER, per germline. The CDR3 runs 15 residues. The CDR3 here is CASSPGDLDNEKLFF. Here the CDR3 DNA reads TGCGCCAGCAGCCCCGGGGACCTAGATAATGAAAAACTGTTTTTT.

This clonotype was picked up a small number of times. This chain connects TRBV9 to TRBJ1-1; TRBD1 is a possible D gene (5 bases). CDR1 and CDR2 (germline): SGDLS, YYNGEE. The CDR3 runs to 14 residues. V was clipped by 0 bases and J by 2 bases, with 8 bases between them. DNA for the CDR3: TGTGCCAGCAGCGTAGCGCGGGACAACACTGAAGCTTTCTTT. It translates to CASSVARDNTEAFF.

About this clonotype itself: This may come from a read error, since a much larger clone is one base off. The chain links TRBV6-1 to TRBJ2-3; D is possibly TRBD2 (6 bases). Germline CDR1 reads MNHNS; CDR2 reads SASEGT. The CDR3 runs 14 residues. Trimming stripped 3 bases from V and 0 bases from J, with 7 bases between. The CDR3 loop reads CASSDGTSTDTQYF. CDR3 DNA: TGTGCCAGCAGTGACGGGACTAGCACAGATACGCAGTATTTT.

This clonotype has more than one count but fewer than ten. This chain joins TRBV7-9 and TRBJ2-3; tentative D call: TRBD2 (5 bases). Germline-derived CDR1 and CDR2 are SEHNR and FQNEAQ (reference sequence). This CDR3 contains 16 residues. V lost 0 bases to trimming and J lost 2 bases, with 12 bases between them. The CDR3 is CASSLASLAPTDTQYF. The CDR3 DNA reads as TGTGCCAGCAGCTTAGCTTCGCTAGCACCCACAGATACGCAGTATTTT.

This clonotype was recorded many times. This sequence joins TRBV11-2 and TRBJ1-3, with unresolved D. The CDR3 consists of 17 residues. Trimming left V 5 bases short and J 0 bases short, with 17 bases between. Germline lookup yields CDR1 SGHAT and CDR2 FQNNGV. The CDR3 reads CASSQTDAASSGNTIYF. CDR3 coding DNA: TGTGCCAGCAGCCAAACGGACGCCGCGAGCTCTGGAAACACCATATATTTT.

This clonotype showed up just a few times. The V gene is TRBV12-3 or TRBV12-4, the J gene TRBJ1-1; no firm D call. Trimming shortened V by 3 bases and J by 1 base, and 18 bases separated the two germline ends. There are 17 residues in the CDR3. CDR3 sequence (DNA): TGTGCCAGCAGTTTTTACTCGTACGTAAGGACGAACACTGAAGCTTTCTTT. Amino acid sequence: CASSFYSYVRTNTEAFF.

This clonotype was detected only a few times. This chain uses TRBV6-2 or TRBV6-3 with TRBJ2-4; unclear D gene. This CDR3 is 11 amino acids long. The V and J ends lost 2 bases and 16 bases respectively, with 12 bases between them. Germline CDR1 is MNHEY and CDR2 is SVGEGT. CDR3 DNA sequence: TGTGCCAGCAGTTACGGCCTAGGCCTATACTTC. This gives the protein CASSYGLGLYF.

V and J are TRBV24-1 and TRBJ2-3; possibly TRBD1 for D (6 bases). Per the germline V gene, CDR1 is KGHDR and CDR2 is SFDVKD. The CDR3 length is 15 residues. Trimming cost V 4 bases and J 1 base, with 11 bases left between them. Here the CDR3 DNA reads TGTGCCACCAGTGACCCGGGACACGGCACAGATACGCAGTATTTT. Translation: CATSDPGHGTDTQYF.

This clonotype was detected only a few times. The J gene is TRBJ2-4, the V gene TRBV28, with 9 bases aligning to TRBD2. The germline V gene has CDR1 MDHEN and CDR2 SYDVKM. The CDR3 spans 16 residues. V lost 4 bases and J lost 1; bases outside the gene matches: 5. CDR3 region: CASSSGTSKAKNIQYF. The CDR3 DNA sequence: TGTGCCAGCAGTTCCGGGACTAGCAAGGCCAAAAACATTCAGTACTTC.

This rearrangement joins TRBV4-3 to TRBJ2-2; tentatively, D is TRBD2 (5 bases). The CDR3 spans 15 residues. V lost 0 bases and J lost 4, with 9 bases in between. Germline assignment: CDR1 LGHNA and CDR2 YSLEER. The CDR3 DNA reads as TGCGCCAGCAGCCAAGATCCGGGGAGCACCGGGGAGCTGTTTTTT. It translates to CASSQDPGSTGELFF.

The chain carries TRBV6-5 and TRBJ1-1, with a possible D match to TRBD1 (5 bases). CDR3 length: 17 residues. V was pared by 6 bases and J by 5 bases, with 25 bases between. Germline CDR1 MNHEY, CDR2 SVGAGI. Here the CDR3 DNA reads TGTGCCAGCAGATACAGACAGATCGGAGGGGCTAAAACTGAAGCTTTCTTT. Translated, it gives CASRYRQIGGAKTEAFF.

The chain links TRBV6-1 to TRBJ2-7, with D uncertain. The length of the CDR3 is 14 residues. Germline V lookup: CDR1 MNHNS, CDR2 SASEGT. Trimming took 11 bases from V and 3 from J, leaving 20 bases between them. The CDR3: CASGPAPFYYEQYF. In nucleotides, the CDR3 is TGTGCCTCCGGACCCGCTCCTTTCTACTACGAGCAGTACTTC.

V usage is TRBV7-2 and J usage is TRBJ2-2; no definite D call. The germline V gene has CDR1 SGHTA and CDR2 FQGNSA. Trimming took 3 bases from V and 3 from J, leaving 11 bases between them. This CDR3 has 15 amino acids. The CDR3 protein is CASSFDPQYTGELFF. CDR3 DNA sequence: TGTGCCAGCAGCTTCGACCCTCAATACACCGGGGAGCTGTTTTTT.

This clonotype was seen a few times. The rearrangement links TRBV18 to TRBJ1-4; tentative D call: TRBD1 (5 bases). The CDR3 runs to 14 residues. Germline CDR1 reads KGHSH; CDR2 reads LQKENI. Trimming pared 1 base from V and 6 bases from J, leaving 9 bases between. The CDR3 bases are TGTGCCAGCTCACCACGGGGCGGGGATGAAAAACTGTTTTTT. Translated: CASSPRGGDEKLFF. The entire variable domain, with the rest obtained from reference TRBV18 and TRBJ1-4, is as follows: NAGVMQNPRHLVRRRGQEARLRCSPMKGHSHVYWYRQLPEEGLKFMVYLQKENIIDESGMPKERFSAEFPKEGPSILRIQQVVRGDSAAYFCASSPRGGDEKLFFGSGTQLSVL.

This clonotype was observed a handful of times. CDR3 loop: CASTKKSNTIYF. In DNA, the CDR3 is TGTGCCAGCACCAAAAAAAGTAACACCATATATTTT. The V gene is TRBV12-3 or TRBV12-4, the J gene TRBJ1-3; no clear D gene. V lost 7 bases and J 7 bases, leaving 11 bases between the germline ends. The CDR3 spans 12 residues.

This clonotype was found a few times. This chain connects TRBV9 to TRBJ2-1; 8 bases line up with TRBD1. This CDR3 has 14 amino acids. Germline V CDR1 and CDR2: SGDLS, YYNGEE. V shed 4 bases and J 4 bases; nucleotides not matched to a gene: 4. CDR3 sequence (DNA): TGTGCCAGCAGCCGGGACAGGCTATACAATGAGCAGTTCTTC. This sequence encodes CASSRDRLYNEQFF.

This clonotype has more than one count but fewer than ten. The chain has TRBV3-1 and TRBJ1-5, with unresolved D. CDR1 is LGHDT, CDR2 YNNKEL, per germline (reference sequence). With 1 base removed from V and 1 base from J, the gap between germline ends came to 8 bases. This CDR3 region has 15 residues. The CDR3 bases are TGTGCCAGCAGCCAAGGCGTTGAGAGCAATCAGCCCCAGCATTTT. This translates into CASSQGVESNQPQHF.

CDR3 sequence reads: CASSEEGGVRFF. The CDR3 nucleotides read TGTGCCAGCAGTGAAGAGGGCGGGGTTCGGTTCTTC. The chain uses TRBV2 and TRBJ2-1; tentative D call: TRBD2 (6 bases). This CDR3 region has 12 residues. Per germline, CDR1 SNHLY and CDR2 FYNNEI. The V gene lost 1 base and the J gene lost 15 bases, with 13 bases spanning the gap.

This clonotype was picked up many times. This chain connects TRBV12-3 or TRBV12-4 to TRBJ2-3; TRBD2 agrees at 11 bases. V lost 5 bases to trimming and J lost 5 bases; unmatched junction nucleotides: 3. The CDR3 contains 14 residues. In DNA, the CDR3 is TGTGCCAGCAGTCTCGGGACTAGCGGAGATACGCAGTATTTT. This translates into CASSLGTSGDTQYF.

The rearrangement links TRBV30 to TRBJ2-6; the D gene is possibly TRBD1 (5 bases). The CDR3 length is 14 residues. CDR1 is GTSNPN, CDR2 SVGIG, per germline (reference sequence). The ends were cut back, 3 bases at V and 1 base at J, with 7 bases in the middle. The CDR3 DNA is TGTGCCTGGAGCGCAGGGTCTGGGGCCAACGTCCTGACTTTC. This encodes CAWSAGSGANVLTF.

The table lists this clonotype with many counts. V and J are TRBV2 and TRBJ2-5; 8 nucleotides align to TRBD2. The CDR3 consists of 13 residues. The germline CDR1 and CDR2 sequences are SNHLY and FYNNEI. The V gene end was trimmed by 1 base and the J gene end by 5 bases; junction bases not matched to a gene: 0. The DNA of the CDR3 is TGTGCCAGCAGTGAAGAGCGGGGGGAGACCCAGTACTTC. Encoded protein: CASSEERGETQYF. The full variable domain, rest sourced from reference TRBV2 and TRBJ2-5, is EPEVTQTPSHQVTQMGQEVILRCVPISNHLYFYWYRQILGQKVEFLVSFYNNEISEKSEIFDDQFSVERPDGSNFTLKIRSTKLEDSAMYFCASSEERGETQYFGPGTRLLVL.

This clonotype has a single count. The chain employs TRBV4-3 and TRBJ2-2; D gene uncertain. CDR1 is LGHNA, CDR2 YSLEER, per germline. The CDR3 sequence is 14 residues long. V lost 2 bases to trimming and J lost 2 bases, with 6 bases between them. The CDR3 reads CASSQRPNTGELFF. CDR3 nucleotide sequence: TGCGCCAGCAGCCAACGACCCAACACCGGGGAGCTGTTTTTT.